This TCR beta chain appears in the sequencing data of a study of vaccination and CD4 T cells after COVID-19. This CDR3 region has 15 residues. CDR1 is SGHAT, CDR2 FQNNGV, per germline. V lost 1 base and J lost 6; bases outside the gene matches: 6. Treatment meaning: roughly 11-day PBMC culture with coronavirus spike peptide pools or control peptides (ViraFEST assay). Worth noting for this clonotype: Its antigen is as yet unknown.

Sequenced with the Oncomine TCR Beta short-read assay was DNA taken from cultured CD4+ T cells. TCRdb ran MiXCR on the PCR reads and lists one entry per CDR3 protein. This table holds approximately 18,000 distinct CDR3 sequences, under 30% found once. The rearrangement joins TRBV11-2 to TRBJ2-7, with 10 bases lining up with TRBD2. The material sequenced was cultured CD4+ T cells from blood. The TCR was taken from a human donor with COVID-19. The CDR3 DNA is TGTGCCAGCAGCTTAGGCGCTAGCGGGGGCCGCGAGCAGTACTTC. Translating it yields CASSLGASGGREQYF.